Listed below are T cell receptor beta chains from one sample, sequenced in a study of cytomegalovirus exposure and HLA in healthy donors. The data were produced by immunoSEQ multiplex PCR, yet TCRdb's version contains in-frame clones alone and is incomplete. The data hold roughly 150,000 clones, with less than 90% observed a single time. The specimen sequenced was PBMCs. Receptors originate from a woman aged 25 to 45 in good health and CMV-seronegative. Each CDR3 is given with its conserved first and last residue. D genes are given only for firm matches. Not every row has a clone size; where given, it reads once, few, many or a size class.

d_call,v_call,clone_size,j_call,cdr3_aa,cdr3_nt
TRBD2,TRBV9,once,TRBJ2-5,CASSVDLRGETQYF,TGTGCCAGCAGCGTAGATTTGCGGGGGGAGACCCAGTACTTC
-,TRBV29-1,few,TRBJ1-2,CSVEQGPGYTF,TGCAGCGTTGAACAGGGTCCTGGCTACACCTTC
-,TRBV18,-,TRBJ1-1,CASSPSRLNTEAFF,TGTGCCAGCTCACCAAGCCGGCTGAACACTGAAGCTTTCTTT
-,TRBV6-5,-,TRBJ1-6,CASSYSSRQRNSPLHF,TGTGCCAGCAGTTACTCGAGCAGGCAGAGGAATTCACCCCTCCACTTT
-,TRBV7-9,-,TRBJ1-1,CASSPWSDTEAFF,TGTGCCAGCAGCCCCTGGTCGGACACTGAAGCTTTCTTT
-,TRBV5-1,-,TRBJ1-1,CASSSPGAEAFF,TGCGCCAGCAGCTCCCCGGGCGCTGAAGCTTTCTTT
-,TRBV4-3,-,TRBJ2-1,CASSQDPRDLVEQFF,TGCGCCAGCAGCCAAGACCCCCGGGACCTGGTGGAGCAGTTCTTC
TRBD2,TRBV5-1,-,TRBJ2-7,CASSTTSGSSYEQYF,TGCGCCAGCAGCACGACTAGCGGAAGCTCCTACGAGCAGTACTTC
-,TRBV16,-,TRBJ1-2,CASSPPGSYGYTF,TGTGCCAGCAGCCCTCCCGGGAGCTATGGCTACACCTTC
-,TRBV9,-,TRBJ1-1,CASSVSVANTEAFF,TGTGCCAGCAGCGTATCGGTAGCCAACACTGAAGCTTTCTTT
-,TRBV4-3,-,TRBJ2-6,CASSQNGGPGANVLTF,TGCGCCAGCAGCCAAAACGGGGGGCCTGGGGCCAACGTCCTGACTTTC
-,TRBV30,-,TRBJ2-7,CAWSVGGSYEQYF,TGTGCCTGGAGTGTAGGGGGGTCCTACGAGCAGTACTTC
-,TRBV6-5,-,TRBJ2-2,CASAIGGSNPGELFF,TGTGCCAGCGCGATCGGGGGTTCGAATCCCGGGGAGCTGTTTTTT
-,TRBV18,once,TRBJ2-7,CASSPRIGGEQYF,TGTGCCAGCTCACCACGGATAGGCGGCGAGCAGTACTTC
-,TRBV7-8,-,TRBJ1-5,CASSLQGLNQPQHF,TGTGCCAGCAGCTTACAGGGCTTAAATCAGCCCCAGCATTTT
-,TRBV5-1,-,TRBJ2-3,CASSAGLAPDTQYF,TGCGCCAGCAGCGCTGGACTTGCGCCAGATACGCAGTATTTT
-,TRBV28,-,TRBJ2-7,CASSHADYEQYF,TGTGCCAGCAGTCACGCAGATTACGAGCAGTACTTC
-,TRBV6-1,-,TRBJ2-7,CASTGYDEQYF,TGTGCCAGCACCGGGTATGACGAGCAGTACTTC
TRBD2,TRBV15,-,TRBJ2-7,CATSTGLAGTYEQYF,TGTGCCACCAGCACGGGACTAGCGGGTACCTACGAGCAGTACTTC
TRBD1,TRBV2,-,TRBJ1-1,CASSGQGLGEAFF,TGTGCCAGCAGTGGACAGGGGCTGGGGGAAGCTTTCTTT
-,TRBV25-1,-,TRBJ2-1,CASSEYNNNEQFF,TGTGCCAGCAGTGAATATAACAACAATGAGCAGTTCTTC
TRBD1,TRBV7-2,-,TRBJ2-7,CASSLDRGTPYEQYF,TGTGCCAGCAGCTTGGACAGGGGCACCCCCTACGAGCAGTACTTC
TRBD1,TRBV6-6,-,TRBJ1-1,CASSFQGAGAEAFF,TGTGCCAGCAGTTTCCAGGGGGCGGGAGCTGAAGCTTTCTTT
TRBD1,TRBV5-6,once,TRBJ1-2,CASSLETGEWSGYTF,TGTGCCAGCAGCTTGGAAACAGGGGAATGGAGCGGCTACACCTTC
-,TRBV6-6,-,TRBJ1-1,CASGTGVGTEAFF,TGTGCCAGCGGCACCGGGGTTGGCACTGAAGCTTTCTTT
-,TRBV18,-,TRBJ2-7,CASSPRPPYEQYF,TGTGCCAGCTCACCCCGGCCCCCCTACGAGCAGTACTTC
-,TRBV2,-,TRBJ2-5,CASSVGRGQETQYF,TGTGCCAGCAGTGTAGGCAGGGGCCAAGAGACCCAGTACTTC
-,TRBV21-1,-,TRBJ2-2,CASSNPSGPTYPQTNTGELFF,TGTGCCAGCAGCAATCCCTCGGGGCCTACCTACCCCCAAACGAACACCGGGGAGCTGTTTTTT
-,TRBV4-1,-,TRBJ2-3,CASSQVGAGTTDTQYF,TGCGCCAGCAGCCAGGTGGGGGCAGGCACCACAGATACGCAGTATTTT
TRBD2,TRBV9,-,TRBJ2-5,CASSPSGAYQETQYF,TGTGCCAGCAGCCCAAGCGGGGCGTACCAAGAGACCCAGTACTTC
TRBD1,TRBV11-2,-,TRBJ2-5,CASSTYRGETQYF,TGTGCCAGCAGCACGTACAGGGGAGAGACCCAGTACTTC
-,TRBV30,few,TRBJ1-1,CAWSNYRTTEAFF,TGTGCCTGGAGTAACTACAGGACCACTGAAGCTTTCTTT
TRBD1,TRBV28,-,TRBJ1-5,CASSTRDRVDFQPQHF,TGTGCCAGCAGTACCCGGGACAGGGTAGATTTTCAGCCCCAGCATTTT
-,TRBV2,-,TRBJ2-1,CASRMTPRSHNEQFF,TGTGCCAGCAGGATGACGCCCCGGAGCCACAATGAGCAGTTCTTC
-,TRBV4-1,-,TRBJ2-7,CASSQGGGIHEQYF,TGCGCCAGCAGCCAAGGAGGGGGAATCCACGAGCAGTACTTC
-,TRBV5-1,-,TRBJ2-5,CASSPGRTGETQYF,TGCGCCAGCAGCCCGGGCAGGACCGGGGAGACCCAGTACTTC
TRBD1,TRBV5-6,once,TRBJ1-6,CASSLVGTGYNSPLHF,TGTGCCAGCAGCTTGGTCGGGACAGGCTATAATTCACCCCTCCACTTT
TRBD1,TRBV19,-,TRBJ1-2,CASSMMDRDGNYGYTF,TGTGCCAGTAGTATGATGGACAGGGACGGTAACTATGGCTACACCTTC
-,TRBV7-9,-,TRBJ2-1,CASSLDLASNEQFF,TGTGCCAGCAGCCTGGACTTAGCTTCGAATGAGCAGTTCTTC
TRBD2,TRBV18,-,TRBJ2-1,CASSYLAGGHNEQFF,TGTGCCAGCTCATATCTAGCGGGAGGGCACAATGAGCAGTTCTTC
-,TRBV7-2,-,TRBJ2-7,CASSPAGDRVYEQYF,TGTGCCAGCAGCCCAGCGGGGGACAGGGTATACGAGCAGTACTTC
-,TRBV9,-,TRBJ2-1,CASSVGGSSSYNEQFF,TGTGCCAGCAGCGTAGGCGGGTCGAGCTCCTACAATGAGCAGTTCTTC
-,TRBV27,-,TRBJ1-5,CASSLSSYSNQPQHF,TGTGCCAGCAGTTTGAGCAGCTATAGCAATCAGCCCCAGCATTTT
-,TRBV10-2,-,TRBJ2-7,CASIPGSNYEQYF,TGCGCCAGCATACCCGGCAGTAACTACGAGCAGTACTTC
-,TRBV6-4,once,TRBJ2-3,CASSATSTDTQYF,TGTGCCAGCAGTGCCACTAGCACAGATACGCAGTATTTT
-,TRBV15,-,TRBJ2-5,CAGGGGETQYF,TGTGCCGGAGGGGGCGGGGAGACCCAGTACTTC
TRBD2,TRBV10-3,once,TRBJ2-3,CAIRSSGTSTDTQYF,TGTGCCATCAGATCTAGCGGAACTAGCACAGATACGCAGTATTTT
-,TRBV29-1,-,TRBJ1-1,CSVERRLNTEAFF,TGCAGCGTTGAACGGAGACTGAACACTGAAGCTTTCTTT
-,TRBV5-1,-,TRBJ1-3,CASSNTARTLPNGNTIYF,TGCGCCAGCAGCAACACCGCCCGGACCCTCCCGAATGGAAACACCATATATTTT
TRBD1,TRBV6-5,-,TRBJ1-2,CASRSHPGQAGGYTF,TGTGCCAGCAGATCCCATCCCGGACAGGCGGGCGGCTACACCTTC
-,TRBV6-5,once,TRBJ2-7,CASSPRQFSYEQYF,TGTGCCAGCAGTCCTCGACAGTTCTCCTACGAGCAGTACTTC
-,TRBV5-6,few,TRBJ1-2,CASSLDGNYGYTF,TGTGCCAGCAGCTTAGACGGGAACTATGGCTACACCTTC
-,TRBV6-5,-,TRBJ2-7,CASSYSGGRVEQYF,TGTGCCAGCAGTTACTCGGGGGGCCGAGTCGAGCAGTACTTC
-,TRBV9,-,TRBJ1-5,CASSVGGRGNQPQHF,TGTGCCAGCAGCGTAGGCGGGAGGGGCAATCAGCCCCAGCATTTT
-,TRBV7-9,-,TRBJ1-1,CASSPSWGFSANTEAFF,TGTGCCAGCAGCCCCAGTTGGGGGTTTTCAGCAAACACTGAAGCTTTCTTT
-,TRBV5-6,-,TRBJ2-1,CASGLAHGNEQFF,TGTGCCAGCGGGCTAGCCCATGGGAATGAGCAGTTCTTC
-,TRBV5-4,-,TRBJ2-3,CASSLDGGRGTQYF,TGTGCCAGCAGCTTGGATGGGGGGCGCGGTACGCAGTATTTT
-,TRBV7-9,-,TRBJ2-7,CASSLTAALNEQYF,TGTGCCAGCAGCTTAACGGCGGCCTTAAACGAGCAGTACTTC
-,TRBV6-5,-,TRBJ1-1,CASSYEGNTEAFF,TGTGCCAGCAGTTACGAGGGGAACACTGAAGCTTTCTTT
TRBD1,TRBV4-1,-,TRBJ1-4,CASSQIEGAREKLFF,TGCGCCAGCAGCCAGATTGAGGGGGCGCGGGAAAAACTGTTTTTT